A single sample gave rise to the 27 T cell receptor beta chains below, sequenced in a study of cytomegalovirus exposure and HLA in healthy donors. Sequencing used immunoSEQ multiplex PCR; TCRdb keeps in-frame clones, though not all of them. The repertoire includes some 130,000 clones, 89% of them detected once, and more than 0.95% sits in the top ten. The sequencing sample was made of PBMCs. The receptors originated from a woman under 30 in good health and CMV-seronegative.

The CDR3 loop reads CASSRLTGSGNGYTF. The DNA of the CDR3 is TGTGCCAGCAGTCGCCTAACAGGGAGTGGAAATGGCTACACCTTC. The V and J genes are TRBV6-6 and TRBJ1-2, with a tentative D call TRBD1 (6 bases). CDR1 is MNHNY and CDR2 is SVGAGI in the germline V gene (reference sequence). The CDR3 runs to 15 residues. The V end lost 5 bases, the J end lost 6 bases, and 19 bases lay between the germline ends.

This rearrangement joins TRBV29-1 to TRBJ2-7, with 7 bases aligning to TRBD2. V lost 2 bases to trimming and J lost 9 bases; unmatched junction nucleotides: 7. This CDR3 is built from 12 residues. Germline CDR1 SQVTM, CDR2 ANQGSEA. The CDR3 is CSVEIIAGVQYF. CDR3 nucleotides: TGCAGCGTTGAAATTATCGCGGGGGTGCAGTACTTC.

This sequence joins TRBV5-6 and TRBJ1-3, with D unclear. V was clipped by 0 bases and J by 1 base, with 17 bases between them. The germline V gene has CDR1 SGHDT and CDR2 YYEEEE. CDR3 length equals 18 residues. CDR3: CASSLGPPVGGSGNTIYF. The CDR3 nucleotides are TGTGCCAGCAGCTTGGGTCCTCCCGTCGGAGGTTCTGGAAACACCATATATTTT.

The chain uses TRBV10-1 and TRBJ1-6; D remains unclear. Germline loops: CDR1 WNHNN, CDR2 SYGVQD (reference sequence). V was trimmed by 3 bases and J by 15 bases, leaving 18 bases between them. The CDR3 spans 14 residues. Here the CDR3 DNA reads TGCGCCAGCAGTGACCAACTGGGCGAGGGAAGCCTCCACTTT. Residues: CASSDQLGEGSLHF.

CDR3 DNA sequence: TGTGCCAGCAGTTCAGTGACAGGCCTGGGCTACACCTTC. Translated: CASSSVTGLGYTF. J is TRBJ1-2 and V is TRBV28, with a possible D match to TRBD1 (6 bases). Germline CDR1 and CDR2: MDHEN and SYDVKM. The V and J ends lost 4 bases and 8 bases respectively, with 14 bases between them. This CDR3 has 13 residues.

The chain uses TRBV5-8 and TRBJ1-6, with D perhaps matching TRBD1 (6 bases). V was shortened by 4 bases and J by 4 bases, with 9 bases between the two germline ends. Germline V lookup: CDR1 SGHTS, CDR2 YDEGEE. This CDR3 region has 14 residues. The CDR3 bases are TGTGCCAGCAGCACGGGACAATATAATTCACCCCTCCACTTT. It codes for CASSTGQYNSPLHF.

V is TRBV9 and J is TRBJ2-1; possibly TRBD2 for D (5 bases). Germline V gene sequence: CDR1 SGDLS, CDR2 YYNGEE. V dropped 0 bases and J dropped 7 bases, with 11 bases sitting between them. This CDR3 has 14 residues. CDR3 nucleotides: TGTGCCAGCAGCGTAGCGGACTTCGTAAATGAGCAGTTCTTC. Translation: CASSVADFVNEQFF.

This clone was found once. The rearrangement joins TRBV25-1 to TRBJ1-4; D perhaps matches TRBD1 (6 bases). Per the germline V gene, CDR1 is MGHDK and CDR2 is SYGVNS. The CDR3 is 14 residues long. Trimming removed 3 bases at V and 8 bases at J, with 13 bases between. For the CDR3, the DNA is TGTGCCAGCAGTGATGTACAGGGCTGGGAAAAACTGTTTTTT. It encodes CASSDVQGWEKLFF.

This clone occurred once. For the CDR3, the DNA is TGCGCCAGCAGCTTAGGTATTGGGTTGACTACGTACCAAGAGACCCAGTACTTC. Protein: CASSLGIGLTTYQETQYF. The rearrangement links TRBV5-1 to TRBJ2-5, with a tentative D call TRBD2 (5 bases). CDR1 is SGHRS and CDR2 is YFSETQ in the germline V gene. This CDR3 comprises 18 residues. The V gene lost 2 bases and the J gene lost 0 bases, with 20 bases spanning the gap.

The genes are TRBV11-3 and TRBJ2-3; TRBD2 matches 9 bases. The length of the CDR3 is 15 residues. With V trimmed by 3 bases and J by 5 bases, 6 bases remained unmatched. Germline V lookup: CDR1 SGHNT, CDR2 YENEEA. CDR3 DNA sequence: TGTGCCAGCAGCTTGAGCGGGGGGCCTGGAGATACGCAGTATTTT. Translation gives CASSLSGGPGDTQYF.

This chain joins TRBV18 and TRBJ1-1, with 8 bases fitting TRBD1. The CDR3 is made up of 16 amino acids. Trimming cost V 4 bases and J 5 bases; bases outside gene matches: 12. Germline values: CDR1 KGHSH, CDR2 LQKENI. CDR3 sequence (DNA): TGTGCCAGCTCACTACACCCCCTAAGGACAGGGACTGAAGCTTTCTTT. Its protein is CASSLHPLRTGTEAFF.

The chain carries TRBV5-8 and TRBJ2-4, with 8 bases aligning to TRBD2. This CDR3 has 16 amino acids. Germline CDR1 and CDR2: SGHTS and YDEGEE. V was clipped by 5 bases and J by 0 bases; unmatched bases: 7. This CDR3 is CASRNGRVLAKNIQYF. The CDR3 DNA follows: TGTGCCAGCAGAAACGGGAGGGTCCTAGCCAAAAACATTCAGTACTTC.

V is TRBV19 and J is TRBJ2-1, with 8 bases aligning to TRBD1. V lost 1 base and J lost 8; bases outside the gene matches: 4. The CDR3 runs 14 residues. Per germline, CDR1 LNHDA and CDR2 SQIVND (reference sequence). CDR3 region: CASSIVPDRDEQFF. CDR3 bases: TGTGCCAGTAGTATAGTCCCGGACAGGGATGAGCAGTTCTTC.

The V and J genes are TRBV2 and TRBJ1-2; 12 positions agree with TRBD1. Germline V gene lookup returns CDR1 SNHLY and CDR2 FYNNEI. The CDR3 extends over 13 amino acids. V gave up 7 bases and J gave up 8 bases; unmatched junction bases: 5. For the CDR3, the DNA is TGTGCCAGCAAGGGGGACAGGGGGCAAGGCTACACCTTC. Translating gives CASKGDRGQGYTF.

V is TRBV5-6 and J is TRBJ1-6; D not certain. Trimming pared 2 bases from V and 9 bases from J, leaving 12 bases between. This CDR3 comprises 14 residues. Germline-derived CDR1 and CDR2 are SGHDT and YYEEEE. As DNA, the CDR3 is TGTGCCAGCAGCTTTTCCACAGCTGGTTCACCCCTCCACTTT. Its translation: CASSFSTAGSPLHF.

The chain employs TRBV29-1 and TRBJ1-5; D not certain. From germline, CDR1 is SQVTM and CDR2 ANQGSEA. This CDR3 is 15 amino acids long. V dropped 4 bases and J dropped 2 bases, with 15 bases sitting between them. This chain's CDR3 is CSVAGSEGGNQPQHF. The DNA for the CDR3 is TGCAGCGTTGCGGGGTCGGAGGGAGGCAATCAGCCCCAGCATTTT.

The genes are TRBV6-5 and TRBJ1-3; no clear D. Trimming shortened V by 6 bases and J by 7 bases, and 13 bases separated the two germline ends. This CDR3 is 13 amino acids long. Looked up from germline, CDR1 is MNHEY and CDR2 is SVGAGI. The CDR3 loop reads CASSQSLGNTIYF. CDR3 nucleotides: TGTGCCAGCAGCCAGTCGCTAGGCAACACCATATATTTT.

For the CDR3, the DNA is TGTGCCAGCAGCTTCCGGCGGGGGGCGATCAATGAGCAGTTCTTC. The encoded protein is CASSFRRGAINEQFF. The chain has TRBV5-4 and TRBJ2-1; 8 nucleotides match TRBD2. Looked up from germline, CDR1 is SGHNT and CDR2 is YYREEE (reference sequence). J lost 6 bases, V lost 2 bases, and 7 bases had no gene match. The CDR3 is 15 residues long.

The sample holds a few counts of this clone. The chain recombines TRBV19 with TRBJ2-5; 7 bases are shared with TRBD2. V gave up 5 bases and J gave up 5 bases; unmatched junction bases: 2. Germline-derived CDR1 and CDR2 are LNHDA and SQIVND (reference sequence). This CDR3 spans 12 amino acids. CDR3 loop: CASSPRGETQYF. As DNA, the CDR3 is TGTGCCAGTAGTCCGCGGGGGGAGACCCAGTACTTC.

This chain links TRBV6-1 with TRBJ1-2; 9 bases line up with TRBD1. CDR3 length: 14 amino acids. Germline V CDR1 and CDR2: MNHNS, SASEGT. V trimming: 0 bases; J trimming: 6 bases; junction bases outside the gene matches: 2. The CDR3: CASSEAGTGNGYTF. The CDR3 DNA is TGTGCCAGCAGTGAAGCCGGGACAGGGAATGGCTACACCTTC.

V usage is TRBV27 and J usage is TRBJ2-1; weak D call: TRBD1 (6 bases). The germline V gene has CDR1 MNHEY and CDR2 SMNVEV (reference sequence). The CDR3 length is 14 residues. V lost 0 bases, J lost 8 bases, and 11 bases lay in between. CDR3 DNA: TGTGCCAGCAGTTTATCGGGGGCCAGCTATGAGCAGTTCTTC. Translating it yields CASSLSGASYEQFF.

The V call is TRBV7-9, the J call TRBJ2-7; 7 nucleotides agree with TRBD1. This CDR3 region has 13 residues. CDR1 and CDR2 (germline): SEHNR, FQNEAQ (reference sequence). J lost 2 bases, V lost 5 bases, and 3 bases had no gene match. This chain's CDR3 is CASSRDSTYEQYF. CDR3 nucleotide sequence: TGTGCCAGCAGCCGGGACAGTACCTACGAGCAGTACTTC.

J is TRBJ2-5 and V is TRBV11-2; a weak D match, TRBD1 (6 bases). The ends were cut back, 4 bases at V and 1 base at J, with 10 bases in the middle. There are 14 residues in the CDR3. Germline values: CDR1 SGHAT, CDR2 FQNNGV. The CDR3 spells CASSSTGPQETQYF. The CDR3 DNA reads TGTGCCAGCAGCTCCACAGGGCCCCAAGAGACCCAGTACTTC. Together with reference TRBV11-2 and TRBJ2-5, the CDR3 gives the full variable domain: EAGVAQSPRYKIIEKRQSVAFWCNPISGHATLYWYQQILGQGPKLLIQFQNNGVVDDSQLPKDRFSAERLKGVDSTLKIQPAKLEDSAVYLCASSSTGPQETQYFGPGTRLLVL.

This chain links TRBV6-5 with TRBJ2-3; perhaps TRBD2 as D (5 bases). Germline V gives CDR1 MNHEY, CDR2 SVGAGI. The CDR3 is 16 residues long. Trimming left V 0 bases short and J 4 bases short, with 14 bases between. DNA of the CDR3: TGTGCCAGCAGTTACTCGACGCTGAGGGCACCAGATACGCAGTATTTT. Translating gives CASSYSTLRAPDTQYF.

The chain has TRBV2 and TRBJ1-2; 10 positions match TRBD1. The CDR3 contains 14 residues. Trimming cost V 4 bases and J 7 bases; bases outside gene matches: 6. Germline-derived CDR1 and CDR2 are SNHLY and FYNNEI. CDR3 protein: CASSGGTGAAGYTF. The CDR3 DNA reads TGTGCCAGCAGTGGAGGGACAGGGGCGGCTGGCTACACCTTC. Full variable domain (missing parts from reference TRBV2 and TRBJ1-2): EPEVTQTPSHQVTQMGQEVILRCVPISNHLYFYWYRQILGQKVEFLVSFYNNEISEKSEIFDDQFSVERPDGSNFTLKIRSTKLEDSAMYFCASSGGTGAAGYTFGSGTRLTVV.

CDR3 nucleotides: TGTGCCAGCCTGGGCCGGGACAGGGCCCTCCCGTTCTATGGCTACACCTTC. It translates to CASLGRDRALPFYGYTF. V gene TRBV27 combines with J gene TRBJ1-2, with 9 bases lining up with TRBD1. This CDR3 region has 17 residues. After removal of 8 bases from V and 4 bases from J, the junction contained 17 bases not matched to a gene. Germline CDR1 is MNHEY and CDR2 is SMNVEV (reference sequence).

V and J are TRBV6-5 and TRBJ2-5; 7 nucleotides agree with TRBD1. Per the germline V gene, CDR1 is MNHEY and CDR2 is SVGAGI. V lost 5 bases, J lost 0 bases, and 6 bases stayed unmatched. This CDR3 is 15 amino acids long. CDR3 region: CASSSRGGYQETQYF. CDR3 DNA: TGTGCCAGCAGTAGCAGAGGGGGCTACCAAGAGACCCAGTACTTC.